The rows below give T cell receptor beta chains drawn from one sample of a study of blood T cell repertoires in COVID-19. Generated by immunoSEQ multiplex PCR, the TCRdb table keeps only in-frame clones and is missing some. The profile shows roughly 130,000 clones, roughly 83% of them singletons. Sequenced input: PBMCs or T cells enriched from blood (not recorded which). The source of these receptors is a man aged 35 to 55 with acute COVID-19. Each CDR3 is given with its conserved first and last residue. The order of the fields is CDR3 DNA, CDR3 protein, J gene, V gene, clone size, D gene. D genes are given only for firm matches. Some rows mark clone size as missing; the rest say once, few, many or name a class of expanded clone.

TGTGCCAGCAGTTCCACTAGAACCTCAGAGACCCAGTACTTC CASSSTRTSETQYF TRBJ2-5 TRBV2 once -
TGCGCCAGCAGCCAAGACAGTGGACTAGCGGGAGATGAGCAGTTCTTC CASSQDSGLAGDEQFF TRBJ2-1 TRBV4-3 - TRBD2
TGTGCCAGCAGCTTTTACGCGGGGGAAAATCAGCCCCAGCATTTT CASSFYAGENQPQHF TRBJ1-5 TRBV7-2 - -
TGCGCCAGCAGCCCCCTATGGCCAGTCGGGACCATATATTTT CASSPLWPVGTIYF TRBJ1-3 TRBV4-1 - -
TGTGCCAGCAGTTCCAATAGCGGGAGACCCTACGAGCAGTACTTC CASSSNSGRPYEQYF TRBJ2-7 TRBV6-2/TRBV6-3 - TRBD2
TGTGCCTGGGAATCCCTAATACCGAACACTGAAGCTTTCTTT CAWESLIPNTEAFF TRBJ1-1 TRBV30 - -
TGTGCCAGCAGCTTAGGGCCGAGAGGTACTGAAGCTTTCTTT CASSLGPRGTEAFF TRBJ1-1 TRBV7-9 - -
TGTGCCAGCAGCTTAGAGTACGGGACTAGCGGGTCCGCCCGCACAGATACGCAGTATTTT CASSLEYGTSGSARTDTQYF TRBJ2-3 TRBV7-4 - TRBD2
TGTGCCAGCAGCTTAAGAGGGGAGGGTGCAGATACGCAGTATTTT CASSLRGEGADTQYF TRBJ2-3 TRBV7-8 - TRBD2
TGTGCCAGCAGCCCGTACCGGGACAGGGGGCTTACCGGGGAGCTGTTTTTT CASSPYRDRGLTGELFF TRBJ2-2 TRBV11-2 once TRBD1
TGTGCCAGCACTACTCCGGACAGGGCTAATTCACCCCTCCACTTT CASTTPDRANSPLHF TRBJ1-6 TRBV27 - TRBD1
TGTGCCAGCAGCCCGGGGCTAGCGGAAAATGAGCAGTTCTTC CASSPGLAENEQFF TRBJ2-1 TRBV11-3 - TRBD2
TGTGCCAGCAGCAAAGCCGGGACTAGCGAGGAGACCCAGTACTTC CASSKAGTSEETQYF TRBJ2-5 TRBV7-2 - TRBD2
TGTGCCAGCAGCCAAGATCGGGGGGGACAAGAGACCCAGTACTTC CASSQDRGGQETQYF TRBJ2-5 TRBV4-2 few TRBD2
TGTGCCAGCAGCTTTGGCGGGGGGGAAAGAGAAGAGACCCAGTACTTC CASSFGGGEREETQYF TRBJ2-5 TRBV5-4 - TRBD2
TGTGCCAGCAGCTCATACGGGGGGTCGCTCAATCAGCCCCAGCATTTT CASSSYGGSLNQPQHF TRBJ1-5 TRBV5-8 - -
TGTGCCAGCAGCGTAGTGGAGGAGATTACAGATACGCAGTATTTT CASSVVEEITDTQYF TRBJ2-3 TRBV9 once -
TGTGCCAGCAGTTGGGGACAGGAGACATACGAGCAGTACTTC CASSWGQETYEQYF TRBJ2-7 TRBV6-5 - TRBD1
TGTGCCAGCAGTTCCCAGCGGGTCAGCACAGATACGCAGTATTTT CASSSQRVSTDTQYF TRBJ2-3 TRBV6-2/TRBV6-3 - -
TGTGCCAGCAGCCCTCTAGCGGGAGGGCCCGGTGAGCAGTTCTTC CASSPLAGGPGEQFF TRBJ2-1 TRBV28 - TRBD2
TGTGCCAGTAGTTGGACCGACAGGGGTGACGCTTTCTTT CASSWTDRGDAFF TRBJ1-1 TRBV19 - TRBD1
TGTGCCAGCAGTTACTCGCGGGTGTACAATGAGCAGTTCTTC CASSYSRVYNEQFF TRBJ2-1 TRBV6-2/TRBV6-3 - -
TGTGCCAGCAGTCCCCTTGGACAGGGGGCATTTATCTACGAGCAGTACTTC CASSPLGQGAFIYEQYF TRBJ2-7 TRBV28 - TRBD1
TGTGCCACCAGTGACCCGGAAGGAGGCGGGGAGCTGTTTTTT CATSDPEGGGELFF TRBJ2-2 TRBV24-1 - -
TGTGCCAGCAGCGTAGACGCCGGGGGCTACACCTTC CASSVDAGGYTF TRBJ1-2 TRBV9 - -
TGTGCCAGCAGTGACAGAGGTCGCACTGAAGCTTTCTTT CASSDRGRTEAFF TRBJ1-1 TRBV28 - -
TGTGCCAGCAGCTCCTGGGGGCAGGAGACCCAGTACTTC CASSSWGQETQYF TRBJ2-5 TRBV5-6 few -
TGTGCCAGCGGCGCTAGTATCCATGAGCAGTTCTTC CASGASIHEQFF TRBJ2-1 TRBV28 - -
TGTGCCAGCAGGATGGGTAGCGGGAGATTCTACGAGCAGTACTTC CASRMGSGRFYEQYF TRBJ2-7 TRBV11-2 once TRBD2
TGTGCCAGCAGTTCGGACAGGGGGAGCGGGAGGGCCAACTACAATGAGCAGTTCTTC CASSSDRGSGRANYNEQFF TRBJ2-1 TRBV27 few -
TGCGCCAGCAGCCCCCGAGGGAGGAATGAAAAACTGTTTTTT CASSPRGRNEKLFF TRBJ1-4 TRBV4-3 - -
TGCGCCAGCAGCCAAGATGTAGCGCTTGAGCAGTTCTTC CASSQDVALEQFF TRBJ2-1 TRBV4-3 - -
TGCAGCGTTGACGGGGAACAGGGGGCTAACTATGGCTACACCTTC CSVDGEQGANYGYTF TRBJ1-2 TRBV29-1 - TRBD1
TGCGCCAGCAGCTTGGCTCTAGCGGGAGCAGGCACCGGGGAGCTGTTTTTT CASSLALAGAGTGELFF TRBJ2-2 TRBV5-1 once TRBD2
TGTGCCAGCAGTTCACAGGGGGTCTGGACTGAAGCTTTCTTT CASSSQGVWTEAFF TRBJ1-1 TRBV27 once TRBD1
TGTGCCAGTACAAACAGGGGGCATCAGCCCCAGCATTTT CASTNRGHQPQHF TRBJ1-5 TRBV19 - TRBD1
TGTGCCAGCAGTTCTCTAGCGGGGGGAAACAATGAGCAGTTCTTC CASSSLAGGNNEQFF TRBJ2-1 TRBV7-9 - TRBD2
TGTGCCAGCGGGTACTGGGAAGGGGGCGTCGGCGAGGCCCAGTACTTC CASGYWEGGVGEAQYF TRBJ2-5 TRBV6-6 - TRBD1
TGTGCCAGCAGCTTAGACAGGGGCTATGGCTACACCTTC CASSLDRGYGYTF TRBJ1-2 TRBV11-2 - -
TGTGCCAGCAGCTTGGGACAGGGCTATAATTCACCCCTCCACTTT CASSLGQGYNSPLHF TRBJ1-6 TRBV5-4 - TRBD1
TGTGCCAGCAACGGACTAGCGGGGAGCCTCTTCCAGTTCTTC CASNGLAGSLFQFF TRBJ2-1 TRBV28 few TRBD2
TGTGCCAGCAGCTCGGGACAGGGGAGAACGGGGGAGCAGTACTTC CASSSGQGRTGEQYF TRBJ2-7 TRBV7-8 - TRBD1
TGTGCCATCAGAGACCCCAGCCCGGGACTCCCCCCTGAAGCTTTCTTT CAIRDPSPGLPPEAFF TRBJ1-1 TRBV10-3 - -
TGTGCCAGCAGCCAATGGCGGGGAGACACAGATACGCAGTATTTT CASSQWRGDTDTQYF TRBJ2-3 TRBV14 - -
TGTGCCAGCAGCTCAGGGGGCTCCAATCAGCCCCAGCATTTT CASSSGGSNQPQHF TRBJ1-5 TRBV5-4 - TRBD1
TGTGCCAGCAGCCTCTCGAGCAGGGGGCCTGAAGCTTTCTTT CASSLSSRGPEAFF TRBJ1-1 TRBV28 - TRBD1
TGTGCCAGCAGCTTATTCAACAACAGGGTTGGCTACACCTTC CASSLFNNRVGYTF TRBJ1-2 TRBV5-4 - -
TGTGCCAGCAGCTTGGGACTAGCGGACGTATACAATGAGCAGTTCTTC CASSLGLADVYNEQFF TRBJ2-1 TRBV5-4 - TRBD2
TGTGCCAGCAGCGGAACTAGGGAAGAGACCCAGTACTTC CASSGTREETQYF TRBJ2-5 TRBV7-2 - -
TGTGCCAGCAGCTTGGACGGAGGAAACTCTGGAAACACCATATATTTT CASSLDGGNSGNTIYF TRBJ1-3 TRBV5-4 once -
TGTGCCAGTAGTATCGCCAGGGGGCGATCCCATGAGCAGTTCTTC CASSIARGRSHEQFF TRBJ2-1 TRBV19 - TRBD1
TGCGCCAGCACCCAGGGGAGAGAAAAACTGTTTTTT CASTQGREKLFF TRBJ1-4 TRBV5-1 - -
TGTGCCAGCAGCCCTCGGAGTGAGAATGAGCAGTTCTTC CASSPRSENEQFF TRBJ2-1 TRBV9 - -
TGTGCCAGCAGCCAAGTCTGGGCAGAGACCCAGTACTTC CASSQVWAETQYF TRBJ2-5 TRBV14 - -
TGTGCCAGTAGTATGGGACAGGGCGGTTCACCCCTCCACTTT CASSMGQGGSPLHF TRBJ1-6 TRBV19 - TRBD1
TGTGCCAGCAGAGACTTCACAGATACGCAGTATTTT CASRDFTDTQYF TRBJ2-3 TRBV2 - -
TGCGCCAGCAGCTTTGGGACTGGATCGGGCCACAATGAGCAGTTCTTC CASSFGTGSGHNEQFF TRBJ2-1 TRBV5-1 once -